This T cell receptor (beta chain) was profiled in a study of graft-versus-host responses after intestinal transplantation. Study background: The whole recipient group had anti-thymocyte globulin induction followed by tacrolimus and steroids for two to four years.

Researchers processed graft tissue to release intraepithelial and lamina propria lymphocytes. Notes on the study in general: Recipient marrow contained GvH clones, some of which appeared first in ileum or blood. Allografts of one patient group, those with graft-donor T cell macrochimerism, had high graft-versus-host to host-versus-graft clonal ratios.

This clone was picked up a small number of times. No antigen is known for it. Germline CDR1 is LNHNV and CDR2 is YYDKDF (reference sequence). The CDR3 covers 13 residues. The ends were cut back, 2 bases at V and 7 bases at J, with 11 bases in the middle. TCRdb keeps only in-frame clones here, not all; method: immunoSEQ multiplex PCR. Of under 30,000 clones listed, around 80% are singletons. This sequence was found in a human patient who received an intestinal transplant, so some T cells may come from the graft donor. The specimen comprised ileum tissue, sampled 98 days after intestinal transplantation. This chain connects TRBV15 to TRBJ1-1, with a possible D match to TRBD1 (6 bases). CDR3 sequence reads: CATSRQGRIEAFF. The DNA for the CDR3 is TGTGCCACCAGCAGACAGGGGAGGATTGAAGCTTTCTTT.